This T cell receptor beta chain comes out of a study of OX40 agonist ivuxolimab in advanced cancers. At the level of the study: The patients' treatment was ivuxolimab, an agonistic anti-OX40 (CD134) antibody. Each patient was given ivuxolimab into a vein every 2 weeks, at 0.01 to 10 mg/kg.

Study outcomes and limitations: Expanded peripheral T-cell antigen specificity went undetermined.

The table came from immunoSEQ multiplex PCR; TCRdb's copy has only in-frame clones and leaves some out. The data contain 100,000 or so clones, roughly 87% of them seen just once; the ten biggest clones take up approximately 0.3%. For this clone: Its antigen remains unknown.

The CDR3 is made up of 13 amino acids. CDR1 MNHNY and CDR2 SVGAGI come from the germline V gene (reference sequence). Trimming removed 6 bases from V and 7 bases from J, with 15 bases in between. The sequence derives from an adult with an advanced solid tumor such as melanoma, head and neck, liver or kidney cancer. The starting material was CD4+ or CD8+ T cells sorted from blood, obtained in a trial of the OX40 agonist ivuxolimab. The chain carries TRBV6-6 and TRBJ1-1; D call uncertain. The CDR3 loop is CASRDRQSDEAFF. The CDR3 region has the DNA TGTGCCAGCAGGGACCGCCAGTCGGATGAAGCTTTCTTT.